Listed below are T cell receptor beta chains from one sample, sequenced in a study of T cells after yellow fever vaccination. TCRdb called the 5' RACE reads again in MiXCR, with one record for every CDR3 protein. The table includes 25,000 to 30,000 distinct CDR3 sequences, over 4.5% detected once. The material sequenced was CD8+ T cells sorted from PBMCs, taken 10 days after the yellow fever booster vaccination. These TCRs come from a man aged 30 to 39 who received the YFV17D yellow fever vaccine. Both conserved end residues are part of each CDR3. The D gene is left open where the match is weak. Only some rows state a clone size, as once, few, many or a class for expanded clones.

d_call | j_call | v_call | clone_size | cdr3_nt | cdr3_aa
NA | TRBJ2-7 | TRBV11-2 | many | TGTGCCAGCAGCTTCGCATCCTACGAGCAGTACTTC | CASSFASYEQYF
NA | TRBJ2-3 | TRBV7-9 | many | TGTGCCAGCAGCTCCGGCGGAGTTTCGGCAGATACGCAGTATTTT | CASSSGGVSADTQYF
NA | TRBJ1-1 | TRBV29-1 | many | TGCAGCGGCACTCGACCAGGGTTTATGAACACTGAAGCTTTCTTT | CSGTRPGFMNTEAFF
TRBD2 | TRBJ2-1 | TRBV28 | many | TGTGCCAGCAGCTTCTCAGGACTAGCGGGAGAATATGAGCAGTTCTTC | CASSFSGLAGEYEQFF
NA | TRBJ2-3 | TRBV12-3/TRBV12-4 | many | TGTGCCAGCAGTTTCCTCCCCGCGAGAGATACGCAGTATTTT | CASSFLPARDTQYF
NA | TRBJ2-1 | TRBV21-1 | many | TGTGCCAGCAGCCTGCCTTCTAACTCGGGATCCTACAATGAGCAGTTCTTC | CASSLPSNSGSYNEQFF
NA | TRBJ1-4 | TRBV23-1 | many | TGCGTCCCCGCAGCTGCAACTAATGAAAAACTGTTTTTT | CVPAAATNEKLFF
NA | TRBJ2-5 | TRBV24-1 | many | TGTGCCACCAGTGATCGGGGACGGGAGACCCAGTACTTC | CATSDRGRETQYF
NA | TRBJ2-1 | TRBV7-8 | many | TGTGCCAGCAGCTTACGACAAGAGCAGTTCTTC | CASSLRQEQFF
TRBD1 | TRBJ2-7 | TRBV4-3 | NA | TGCGCCAGCAGCCCCGACAGGGGATTCTCATACGAGCATTACTTC | CASSPDRGFSYEHYF
NA | TRBJ2-2 | TRBV6-1 | many | TGTGCCAGCAGTGAAGGACAGGAGAACACCGGGGAGCTGTTTTTT | CASSEGQENTGELFF
NA | TRBJ2-3 | TRBV11-2 | many | TGTGCCAGCAGCCTTTCATACTACCCGAGCGATACGCAGTATTTT | CASSLSYYPSDTQYF
NA | TRBJ2-3 | TRBV3-1 | many | TGTGCCAGCAGCAAAAGCGGGGATACGCAGTATTTT | CASSKSGDTQYF
NA | TRBJ2-1 | TRBV5-4 | many | TGTGCCAGCAGCTTCGGAAGGCCTGAGCAGTTCTTC | CASSFGRPEQFF
NA | TRBJ2-6 | TRBV6-5 | many | TGTGCCAGCAGTTACTCGGCAGGTTCGGAAGGGGCCAACGTCCTGACTTTC | CASSYSAGSEGANVLTF
NA | TRBJ2-1 | TRBV27 | many | TGTGCCAGCAGTTTTTTCCCCCTATCGGCGTACAATGAGCAGTTCTTC | CASSFFPLSAYNEQFF
NA | TRBJ2-1 | TRBV9 | many | TGTGCCAGCAGCGTAGTGGGAAACAATGAGCAGTTCTTC | CASSVVGNNEQFF
NA | TRBJ1-1 | TRBV15 | many | TGTGCCACCAGCAGAGGGGAGGGAGTTTACACTGAAGCTTTCTTT | CATSRGEGVYTEAFF
NA | TRBJ2-2 | TRBV6-4 | many | TGTGCCAGCAGTGACAATCCTCACACCGGGGAGCTGTTTTTT | CASSDNPHTGELFF
TRBD2 | TRBJ2-1 | TRBV20-1 | NA | TGCAGTGCTAGAGCTCCTAGCGGGAGTAACTCCTACAATGAGCAGTTCTTC | CSARAPSGSNSYNEQFF
TRBD2 | TRBJ2-1 | TRBV20-1 | many | TGCAGTGCTAGAGACGGTGGGCGGGAGAACTACAATGAGCAGTTCTTC | CSARDGGRENYNEQFF
NA | TRBJ2-1 | TRBV28 | many | TGTGCCAGCAGTTTTCGACTCGTCGATGAGCAGTTCTTC | CASSFRLVDEQFF
NA | TRBJ1-2 | TRBV6-5 | many | TGTGCCAGCAGTTACCTTGGGAACTATGGCTACACCTTC | CASSYLGNYGYTF
NA | TRBJ2-5 | TRBV11-2 | NA | TGTGCCAGCAGCTTCCCAGGGTCGGTGGAGACCCAGTACTTC | CASSFPGSVETQYF
TRBD1 | TRBJ2-3 | TRBV12-3/TRBV12-4 | many | TGTGCCAGCAGTACTCCCCCCGGGACAGGGGAAGATACGCAGTATTTT | CASSTPPGTGEDTQYF
NA | TRBJ2-1 | TRBV19 | many | TGTGCCAGTAGTTCATTAATAGAGGGCAATGAGCAGTTCTTC | CASSSLIEGNEQFF
NA | TRBJ1-5 | TRBV20-1 | many | TGCAGTGCTCCGTGGGGCAATCAGCCCCAGCATTTT | CSAPWGNQPQHF
NA | TRBJ2-1 | TRBV29-1 | many | TGCAGCGTTACGGATAATGAGCAGTTCTTC | CSVTDNEQFF
TRBD2 | TRBJ2-1 | TRBV12-3/TRBV12-4 | many | TGTGCCAGCAGTTTAGCGTACGGGAGGAACAATGAGCAGTTCTTC | CASSLAYGRNNEQFF
TRBD2 | TRBJ2-1 | TRBV5-1 | many | TGCGCCAGCAGCTTGGTTGTCGGGACTAGCGGGAATTTTCAGTTCTTC | CASSLVVGTSGNFQFF
NA | TRBJ2-1 | TRBV10-3 | NA | TGTGCCACCACAAAGGACGCTGGGGCTTACAATGAGCAGTTCTTC | CATTKDAGAYNEQFF
TRBD1 | TRBJ2-7 | TRBV12-3/TRBV12-4 | many | TGTGCCAGCAGTCCTACCGGACAGGCCCGATCCTACGAGCAGTACTTC | CASSPTGQARSYEQYF
TRBD1 | TRBJ2-7 | TRBV14 | many | TGTGCCAGCAGCGAACTGGGACAGCCCTTCGACGAGCAGTACTTC | CASSELGQPFDEQYF
NA | TRBJ1-6 | TRBV7-9 | NA | TGTGCCAGCAGCCCGGCCGACACGACCTGGGAAACCCTCCACTTT | CASSPADTTWETLHF
NA | TRBJ2-7 | TRBV7-2 | many | TGTGCCAGCAGCAAGTCCTACGAGCAGTACTTC | CASSKSYEQYF
NA | TRBJ2-7 | TRBV4-3 | many | TGCGCCAGCAGCCAAGTTTCTAGTGGCTCCTACGAGCAGTACTTC | CASSQVSSGSYEQYF
TRBD2 | TRBJ2-2 | TRBV5-4 | NA | TGTGCCAGCAGCCCGGGGACTAGCGGGTTAACCGGGGAGCTGTTTTTT | CASSPGTSGLTGELFF